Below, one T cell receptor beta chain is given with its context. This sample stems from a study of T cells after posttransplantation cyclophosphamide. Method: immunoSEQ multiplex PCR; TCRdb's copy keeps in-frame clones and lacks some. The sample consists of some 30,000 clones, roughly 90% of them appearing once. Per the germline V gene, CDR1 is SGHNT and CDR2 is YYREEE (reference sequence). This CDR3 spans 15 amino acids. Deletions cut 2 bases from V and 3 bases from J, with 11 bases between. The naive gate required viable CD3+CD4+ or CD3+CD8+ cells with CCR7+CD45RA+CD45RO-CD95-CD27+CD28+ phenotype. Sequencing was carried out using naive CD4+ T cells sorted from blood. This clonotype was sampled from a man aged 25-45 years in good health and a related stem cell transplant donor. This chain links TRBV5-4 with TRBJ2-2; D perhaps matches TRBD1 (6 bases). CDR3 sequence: CASSFAGVDTGELFF. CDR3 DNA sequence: TGTGCCAGCAGCTTTGCAGGGGTTGACACCGGGGAGCTGTTTTTT.